The text below deals with one T cell receptor (beta chain). As yet, its antigen is unknown. These data are taken from a study of T cells in Graves' hyperthyroidism and ophthalmopathy. Broader study findings: Before onset, ophthalmopathy was predicted by the model a median around 6 months earlier.

V lost 0 bases and J 4 bases, leaving 8 bases between the germline ends. The length of the CDR3 is 14 residues. Germline values: CDR1 SEHNR, CDR2 FQNEAQ (reference sequence). Amplified TCR beta CDR3 regions derived from RNA transcripts. TCR CDR3 underwent first-round RT-PCR with the HTBI primer set. TCRdb reprocessed the multiplex PCR reads with MiXCR, giving one entry per CDR3 protein. The table records a few hundred thousand distinct CDR3 sequences, under 20% of them present only once. Subjects with ophthalmopathy showed a Clinical Activity Score no lower than 3, a NOSPECS grade no lower than 4, and a duration shorter than 3 months. Not enrolled were patients with uncontrolled infection, other autoimmune disease, pregnancy or lactation. Thyroid ultrasound and orbital computed tomography, with clinical symptoms and serum thyroxine and TRAb, informed diagnoses.

V and J are TRBV7-9 and TRBJ2-3; D not certain. The sequencing input was blood. This clonotype was sampled from a young woman with Graves' ophthalmopathy. CDR3 sequence reads: CASSLALGPDTQYF. The DNA for the CDR3 is TGTGCCAGCAGCTTAGCCTTAGGCCCAGATACGCAGTATTTT.